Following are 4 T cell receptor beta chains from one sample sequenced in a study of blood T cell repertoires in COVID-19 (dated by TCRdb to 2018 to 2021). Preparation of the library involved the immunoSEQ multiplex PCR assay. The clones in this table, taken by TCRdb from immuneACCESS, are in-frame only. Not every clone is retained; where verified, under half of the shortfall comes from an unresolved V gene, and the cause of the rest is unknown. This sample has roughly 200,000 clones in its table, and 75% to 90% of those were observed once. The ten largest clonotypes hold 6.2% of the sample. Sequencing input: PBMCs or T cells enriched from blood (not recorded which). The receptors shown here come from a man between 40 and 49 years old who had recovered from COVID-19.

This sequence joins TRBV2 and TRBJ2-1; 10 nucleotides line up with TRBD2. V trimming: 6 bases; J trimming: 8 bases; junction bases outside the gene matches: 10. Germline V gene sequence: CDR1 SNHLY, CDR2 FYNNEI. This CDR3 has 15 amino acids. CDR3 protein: CASRERTSGGDEQFF. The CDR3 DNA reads TGTGCCAGCAGAGAAAGGACTAGCGGAGGGGATGAGCAGTTCTTC.

This CDR3 reads CASSPVTGGSNTEAFF. CDR3 DNA sequence: TGTGCCAGCAGTCCCGTTACAGGGGGCTCGAACACTGAAGCTTTCTTT. The chain uses TRBV28 and TRBJ1-1; TRBD1 aligns across 9 bases. This CDR3 spans 16 amino acids. V was pared by 5 bases and J by 1 base, with 8 bases of the junction left unmatched. Germline CDR1 MDHEN, CDR2 SYDVKM.

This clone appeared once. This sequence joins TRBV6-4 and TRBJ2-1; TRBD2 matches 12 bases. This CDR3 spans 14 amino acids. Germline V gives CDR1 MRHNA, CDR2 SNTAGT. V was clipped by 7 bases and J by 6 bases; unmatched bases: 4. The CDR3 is CASKALAGGNEQFF. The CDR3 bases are TGTGCCAGCAAGGCACTAGCGGGAGGCAATGAGCAGTTCTTC.

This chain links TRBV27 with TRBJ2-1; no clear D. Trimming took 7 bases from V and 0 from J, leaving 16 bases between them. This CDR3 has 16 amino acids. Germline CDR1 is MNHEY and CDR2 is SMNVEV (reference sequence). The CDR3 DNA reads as TGTGCCAGCAACGCAGGCGCCGTTAGCTCCTACAATGAGCAGTTCTTC. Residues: CASNAGAVSSYNEQFF.